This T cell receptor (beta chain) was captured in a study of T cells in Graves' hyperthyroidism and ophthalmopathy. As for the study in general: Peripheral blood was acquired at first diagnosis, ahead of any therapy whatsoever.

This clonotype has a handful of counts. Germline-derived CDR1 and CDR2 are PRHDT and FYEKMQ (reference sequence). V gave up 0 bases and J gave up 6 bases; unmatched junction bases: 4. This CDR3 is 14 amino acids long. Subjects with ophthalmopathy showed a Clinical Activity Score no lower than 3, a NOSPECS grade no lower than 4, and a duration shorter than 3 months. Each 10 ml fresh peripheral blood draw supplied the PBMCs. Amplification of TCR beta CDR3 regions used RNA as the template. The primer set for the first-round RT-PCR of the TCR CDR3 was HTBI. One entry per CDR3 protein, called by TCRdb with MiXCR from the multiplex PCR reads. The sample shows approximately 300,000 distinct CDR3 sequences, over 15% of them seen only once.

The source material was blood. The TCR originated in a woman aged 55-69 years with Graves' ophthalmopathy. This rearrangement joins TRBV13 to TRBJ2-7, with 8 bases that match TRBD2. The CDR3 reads CASSLGSGAPEQYF. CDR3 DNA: TGTGCCAGCAGCTTAGGTAGCGGGGCTCCCGAGCAGTACTTC.